This T cell receptor beta chain was sequenced during a study of blood T cell repertoires in COVID-19. The CDR3 covers 16 residues. The germline V gene has CDR1 LNHDA and CDR2 SQIVND (reference sequence). Trimming at V came to 1 base and at J to 7 bases, leaving 10 bases not matched to a gene. The protocol was immunoSEQ multiplex PCR, while the TCRdb copy is restricted to in-frame clones and leaves out a portion. Of about 150,000 clones listed, about 88% are singletons. V usage is TRBV19 and J usage is TRBJ2-5; 9 bases agree with TRBD1. The clonotype comes from a middle-aged man who had recovered from COVID-19. Sequenced: peripheral blood. The CDR3 DNA follows: TGTGCCAGTAGTATAGTCATACAGGGGGCGAAGTCGACCCAGTACTTC. It codes for CASSIVIQGAKSTQYF.